The entry below describes one T cell receptor (beta chain). A multiplex PCR was run with 60 Vbeta primers and 13 Jbeta primers. Profiled with immunoSEQ multiplex PCR; TCRdb holds only in-frame clones, not every one. This table holds approximately 70,000 clones, roughly 68% found once. Between the trimmed V and J ends, which lost 4 bases and 14 bases, there was a span of 26 bases. This CDR3 is 15 amino acids long. Germline CDR1 reads SGHDN; CDR2 reads FVKESK. These data belong to a study of cytomegalovirus exposure and HLA in healthy donors. This clonotype originated in a woman aged 60-70 years in good health and CMV-seropositive. This sequence joins TRBV14 and TRBJ1-2, with D possibly being TRBD1 (5 bases). Specimen: PBMCs. This CDR3 reads CASSPGETARSLSTF. The CDR3 DNA sequence: TGTGCCAGCAGCCCGGGGGAGACGGCCAGGTCATTGTCAACCTTC.